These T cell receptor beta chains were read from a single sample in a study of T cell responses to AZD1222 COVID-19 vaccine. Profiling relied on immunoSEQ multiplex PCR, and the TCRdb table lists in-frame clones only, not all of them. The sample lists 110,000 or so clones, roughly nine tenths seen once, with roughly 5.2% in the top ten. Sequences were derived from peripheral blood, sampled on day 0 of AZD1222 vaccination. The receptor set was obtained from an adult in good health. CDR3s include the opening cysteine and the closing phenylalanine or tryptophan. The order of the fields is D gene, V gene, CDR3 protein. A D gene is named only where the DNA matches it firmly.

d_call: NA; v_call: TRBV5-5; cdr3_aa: CASRPGAGRTYEQYF
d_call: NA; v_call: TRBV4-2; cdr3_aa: CASSQDQGAGGLGNTIYF
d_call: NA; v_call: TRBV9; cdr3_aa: CASSVGGKVNGNTIYF
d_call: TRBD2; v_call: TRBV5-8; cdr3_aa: CASSLLAGAQETQYF
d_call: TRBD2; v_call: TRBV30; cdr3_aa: CAWSGDPGTSGSTDTQYF
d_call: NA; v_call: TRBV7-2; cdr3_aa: CASSLARKGYGYTF
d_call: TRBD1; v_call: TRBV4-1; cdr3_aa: CASSPLGGLSDTEAFF
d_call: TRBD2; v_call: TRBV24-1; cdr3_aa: CATSVSGGAREQFF
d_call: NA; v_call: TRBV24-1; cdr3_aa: CATSGGANQPQHF
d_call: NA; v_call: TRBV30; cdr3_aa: CAWRPTRRNEQYF
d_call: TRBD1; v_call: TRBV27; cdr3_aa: CASSIRDRPKDTQYF
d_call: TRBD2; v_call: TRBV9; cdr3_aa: CASSVAAGVSTDTQYF
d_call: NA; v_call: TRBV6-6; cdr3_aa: CASSTHTISGAEAFF
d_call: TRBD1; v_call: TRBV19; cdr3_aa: CASSPQGGFEAFF
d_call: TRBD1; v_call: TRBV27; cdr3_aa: CASRRQGALYGYTF
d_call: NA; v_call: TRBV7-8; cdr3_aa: CASSLEDMGPGGQPQHF
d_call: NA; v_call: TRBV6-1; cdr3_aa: CASSDPDRYNEQFF
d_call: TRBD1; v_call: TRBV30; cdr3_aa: CAWSPGRGLNEQYF
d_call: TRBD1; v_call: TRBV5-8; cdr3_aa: CASSSQGQGYEQYF
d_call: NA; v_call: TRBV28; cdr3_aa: CASSLLDRPLHF
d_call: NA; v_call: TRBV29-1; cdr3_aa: CSVGGQSNYGYTF
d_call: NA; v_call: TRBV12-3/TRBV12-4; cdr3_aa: CASSSGVGYTF
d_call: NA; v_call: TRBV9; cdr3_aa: CASSLDLLNSPLHF
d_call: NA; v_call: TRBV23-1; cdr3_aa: CASSRRVDFYGYTF
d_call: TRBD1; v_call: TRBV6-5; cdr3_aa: CASSYRGRNTEAFF
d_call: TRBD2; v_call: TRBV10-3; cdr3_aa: CAISENRGQLAGGPKKQYF
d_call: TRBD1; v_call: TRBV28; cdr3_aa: CASSFSGTVNTEAFF
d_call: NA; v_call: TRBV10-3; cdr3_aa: CAISESRNYGYTF
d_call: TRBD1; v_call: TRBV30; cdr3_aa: CAAEGAGYGYTF
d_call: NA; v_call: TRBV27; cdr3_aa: CASSLSSSGNTIYF
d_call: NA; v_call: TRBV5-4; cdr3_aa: CASSLPSFPEQYF
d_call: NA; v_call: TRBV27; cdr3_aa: CASRLRGTGDNSPLHF
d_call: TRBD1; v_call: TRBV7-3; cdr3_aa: CASSPDPGTGTSYGYTF
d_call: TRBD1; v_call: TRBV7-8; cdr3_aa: CASSLTLIGQDEQYF
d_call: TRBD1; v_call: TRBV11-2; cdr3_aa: CASSRTGGLYNEQFF